The present TCR beta chain was sequenced within a study of Ad26.COV2.S vaccination and SARS-CoV-2 variants. Findings of the study overall: Recipients given vaccine exceeded placebo recipients in spike-specific TCR breadth. The breadth of spike-specific CD8+ and CD4+ T cell responses after vaccination was reportedly substantial. Analyses of TCR breadth and depth may have underestimated total T cell responses.

A note on this clone: Its antigen is not known.

The V and J ends lost 5 bases and 4 bases respectively, with 5 bases between them. CDR1 and CDR2 (germline): MGHRA, YSYEKL. This CDR3 is built from 12 residues. Clones were read by immunoSEQ multiplex PCR, and TCRdb kept only the in-frame ones, dropping some. In the table there are 300,000 to 450,000 clones, 90% to 95% of which are singletons. This clonotype was obtained from a human donor who had recovered from COVID-19. The sample consisted of peripheral blood, taken after recovery from COVID-19. The chain employs TRBV4-1 and TRBJ2-2, with D perhaps TRBD1 or TRBD2 (5 bases each). The DNA for the CDR3 is TGCGCCAGCAGCGGGGGCACCGGGGAGCTGTTTTTT. Amino acid sequence: CASSGGTGELFF.